This TCR beta chain was captured in a study of shared clonotypes between healthy human individuals. For the study at large: CD4 naive and memory got three plates each, CD8 naive two, CD8 memory one. Study-level results: Naive subsets usually exceeded memory subsets in estimated richness.

The V end lost 3 bases, the J end lost 3 bases, and 8 bases lay between the germline ends. The CDR3 is 12 amino acids. In germline, CDR1 is SQVTM, CDR2 ANQGSEA. About this clone itself: Antigen unknown.

Measured with immunoSEQ multiplex PCR; TCRdb has only the in-frame clones, and not every one. This sample has approximately 2.5 million clones, with over 85% found just once. Specimen: naive CD4+ T cells sorted from blood. The subset here: CD45RA+ positively selected. The sequence was collected from a man aged 18 to 35 in good health. The rearrangement links TRBV29-1 to TRBJ2-5; possible D gene TRBD2, 5 bases. In DNA, the CDR3 is TGCAGCGTTGATCGAGCGGAAGAGACCCAGTACTTC. Translated: CSVDRAEETQYF.